The clone carrying this T cell receptor beta chain has a count of ten or more. Its antigen is currently unknown. With the read ending 3 residues before the CDR3 end, the germline J gene is used to fill in that end. The protocol was immunoSEQ multiplex PCR, while the TCRdb copy is restricted to in-frame clones and leaves out a portion. The table lists more than 30,000 clones, with no singletons. This sample was included in a study of T cell clonality in common variable immunodeficiency. Study findings and constraints: Common variable immunodeficiency TCR beta sequences reportedly had fewer deletions and N-nucleotide insertions.

This CDR3 contains 18 residues. The V and J ends lost 0 bases and 0 bases respectively, with 15 bases between them. CDR1 MNHNS and CDR2 SASEGT come from the germline V gene. This clonotype was sampled from a person aged 18 to 70 in good health. This chain connects TRBV6-1 to TRBJ2-1; no clear D gene. Sequences were obtained from peripheral blood mononuclear cells. The part of the CDR3 DNA that was read is TGTGCCAGCAGTGAAGCGCACTTCAGGCTCCACTCCTACAATGAG. It yields the protein CASSEAHFRLHSYNE. Given in full, the CDR3 is CASSEAHFRLHSYNEQFF.